Here is one TCR beta chain with its context. V lost 6 bases and J lost 1, with 15 bases in between. Per the germline V gene, CDR1 is SGHTA and CDR2 is FQGTGA. The CDR3 runs 15 residues. This sample was included in a study of T cell responses to AZD1222 COVID-19 vaccine. Profiling relied on immunoSEQ multiplex PCR, and the TCRdb table lists in-frame clones only, not all of them. The data hold about 180,000 clones, with 88% observed a single time. This sequence joins TRBV7-3 and TRBJ2-5; D tentatively reads TRBD1 or TRBD2 (5 bases each). The source was peripheral blood, collected 28 days after the second AZD1222 dose. This sequence originates from an adult who received the AZD1222 COVID-19 vaccine. The CDR3 loop reads CASSSLPGTQETQYF. The CDR3 DNA reads as TGTGCCAGCAGTTCCCTTCCGGGGACCCAAGAGACCCAGTACTTC. Looking up the rest from reference TRBV7-3 and TRBJ2-5 gives the full variable domain: GAGVSQTPSNKVTEKGKYVELRCDPISGHTALYWYRQSLGQGPEFLIYFQGTGAADDSGLPNDRFFAVRPEGSVSTLKIQRTERGDSAVYLCASSSLPGTQETQYFGPGTRLLVL.